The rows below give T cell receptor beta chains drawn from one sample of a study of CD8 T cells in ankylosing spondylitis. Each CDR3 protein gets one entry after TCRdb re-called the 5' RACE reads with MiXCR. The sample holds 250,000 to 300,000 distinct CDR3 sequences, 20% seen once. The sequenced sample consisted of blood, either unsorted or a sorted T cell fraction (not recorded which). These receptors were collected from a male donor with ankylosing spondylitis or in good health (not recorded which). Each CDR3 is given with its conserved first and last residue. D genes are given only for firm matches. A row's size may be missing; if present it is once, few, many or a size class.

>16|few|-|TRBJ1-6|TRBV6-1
TGTGCCAGCAGACCGGACACAAGCCCCTATAATTCACCCCTCCACTTT
CASRPDTSPYNSPLHF
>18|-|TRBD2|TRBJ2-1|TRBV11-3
TGTGCCAGCCTTCCGGGACTAGCGGGGGGGTTTAAGATCAATGAGCAGTTCTTC
CASLPGLAGGFKINEQFF
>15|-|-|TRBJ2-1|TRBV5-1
TGCGCCAGCAGCTTGGCAGGGTCCGCCTACAATGAGCAGTTCTTC
CASSLAGSAYNEQFF
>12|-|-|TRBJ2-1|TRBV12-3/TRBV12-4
TGTGCCAGCAGTCAACAGGGAGATGAGCAGTTCTTC
CASSQQGDEQFF
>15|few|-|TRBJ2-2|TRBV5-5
TGTGCCAGCAGCTCACCCTCATTTACCCCCGGGGAGCTGTTTTTT
CASSSPSFTPGELFF
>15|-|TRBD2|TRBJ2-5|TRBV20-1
TGCAGTGCTAGAGGGGCTAGCGGGAGGCAAGAGACCCAGTACTTC
CSARGASGRQETQYF
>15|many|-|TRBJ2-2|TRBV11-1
TGTGCCAGCAGCTTAGGTACAGGGAACGACGGGGAGCTGTTTTTT
CASSLGTGNDGELFF
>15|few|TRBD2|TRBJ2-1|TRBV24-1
TGTGCCACCAGTGACCGGACTAGCGACTACAATGAGCAGTTCTTC
CATSDRTSDYNEQFF
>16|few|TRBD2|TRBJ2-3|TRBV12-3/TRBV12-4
TGTGCCAGCAGTTCTCGACTAGCGGGGGGGGGAGATACGCAGTATTTT
CASSSRLAGGGDTQYF
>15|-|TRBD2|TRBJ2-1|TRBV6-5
TGTGCCAGCAGTTACGTCGGGGGGGGCAACAATGAGCAGTTCTTC
CASSYVGGGNNEQFF
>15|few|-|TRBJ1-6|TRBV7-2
TGTGCCAGCAGCTCCGGGGCGGCCGGGAATTCACCCCTCCACTTT
CASSSGAAGNSPLHF
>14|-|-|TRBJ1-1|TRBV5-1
TGCGCCAGCAGCTTCCCAGGGGAGAACACTGAAGCTTTCTTT
CASSFPGENTEAFF
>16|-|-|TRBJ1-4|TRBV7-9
TGTGCCAGCAGCTTAGATCGAAGGCCGGACCGGGAAAAACTGTTTTTT
CASSLDRRPDREKLFF
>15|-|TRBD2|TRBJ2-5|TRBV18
TGTGCCAGCTCACCGGGAGCGGGGGGACAAGAGACCCAGTACTTC
CASSPGAGGQETQYF
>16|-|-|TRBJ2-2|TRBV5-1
TGCGCCAGCAGCTTGGCCGCGACAGTTAACACCGGGGAGCTGTTTTTT
CASSLAATVNTGELFF
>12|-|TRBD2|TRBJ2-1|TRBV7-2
TGTGCCAGCAGTTTTACTAGCGGGAGATCCTTCTTC
CASSFTSGRSFF
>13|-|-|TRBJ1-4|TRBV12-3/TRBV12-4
TGTGCCAGCAGTCCCTCGCAGGGTGAAAAACTGTTTTTT
CASSPSQGEKLFF
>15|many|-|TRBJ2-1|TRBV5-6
TGTGCCAGCAGCGGGGGACTCCGCTCCTACAATGAGCAGTTCTTC
CASSGGLRSYNEQFF
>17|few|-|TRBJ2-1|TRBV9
TGTGCCAGCAGCGCCACCGTAGCGACTTCATCCTACAATGAGCAGTTCTTC
CASSATVATSSYNEQFF
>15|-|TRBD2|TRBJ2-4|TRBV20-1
TGCAGTGCGCGGACTAGCGGGCTAGCCAAAAACATTCAGTACTTC
CSARTSGLAKNIQYF
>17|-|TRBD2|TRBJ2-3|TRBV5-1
TGCGCCAGCAGCTTCGGACTAGCGGGGGGTAACACAGATACGCAGTATTTT
CASSFGLAGGNTDTQYF
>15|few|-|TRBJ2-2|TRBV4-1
TGCGCCAGCAGCCAAGATGCCGGGTTAACCGGGGAGCTGTTTTTT
CASSQDAGLTGELFF
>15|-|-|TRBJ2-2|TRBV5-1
TGCGCCAGCAGTGGGGAGGCTAGATACACCGGGGAGCTGTTTTTT
CASSGEARYTGELFF
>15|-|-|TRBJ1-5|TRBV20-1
TGCAGTGCTAGAGAGGCCCAGGGGTGGAATCAGCCCCAGCATTTT
CSAREAQGWNQPQHF
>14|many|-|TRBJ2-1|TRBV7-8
TGTGCCAGCAGCCCATCTCGGATGAACAATGAGCAGTTCTTC
CASSPSRMNNEQFF
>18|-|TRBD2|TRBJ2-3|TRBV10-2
TGCGCCAGCAGTGAGTCTCTAGCGGGGGGGCCTTTAACAGATACGCAGTATTTT
CASSESLAGGPLTDTQYF
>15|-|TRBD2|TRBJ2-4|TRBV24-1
TGTGCCACCAGTGGAAGCGGGACGGCCAAAAACATTCAGTACTTC
CATSGSGTAKNIQYF
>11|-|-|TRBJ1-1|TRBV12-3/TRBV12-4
TGTGCAGCAGGCAGGGAAGGGCAAGCTTTCTTT
CAAGREGQAFF
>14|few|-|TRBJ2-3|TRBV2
TGTGCCAGCAGTGAACAAGCGATCCCGGATACGCAGTATTTT
CASSEQAIPDTQYF
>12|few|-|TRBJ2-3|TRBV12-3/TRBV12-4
TGTGCCAGCAGTTGGAGCCCAGATACGCAGTATTTT
CASSWSPDTQYF
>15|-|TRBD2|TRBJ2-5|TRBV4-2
TGTGCCAGCAGCCAAGGGGGACTAGCAGAGCAGACCCAGTACTTC
CASSQGGLAEQTQYF
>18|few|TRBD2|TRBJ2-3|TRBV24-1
TGTGCCACCAGTGACCCTGCTCGGGCTAGCGGACACACAGATACGCAGTATTTT
CATSDPARASGHTDTQYF
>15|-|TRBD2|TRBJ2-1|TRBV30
TGTGCCTGGAGTCATAGCGGGAGAATTCCCAATGAGCAGTTCTTC
CAWSHSGRIPNEQFF
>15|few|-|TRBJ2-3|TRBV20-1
TGCAGTGCCAGACGAGACCCAGGTAGCACAGATACGCAGTATTTT
CSARRDPGSTDTQYF
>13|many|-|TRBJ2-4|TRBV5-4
TGTGCCAGCAGCCCCGGACTGGAAAACATTCAGTACTTC
CASSPGLENIQYF
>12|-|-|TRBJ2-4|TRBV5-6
TGTGCCAGCAGCAATAATGTTGGCATTCAGTACTTC
CASSNNVGIQYF
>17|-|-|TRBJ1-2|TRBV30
TGTGCCTGGATCCCCCCGGGCGGGGGCCCAGCTAACTATGGCTACACCTTC
CAWIPPGGGPANYGYTF
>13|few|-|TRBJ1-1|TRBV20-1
TGCAGTGCTAGACGGGGGGGCAACACTGAAGCTTTCTTT
CSARRGGNTEAFF
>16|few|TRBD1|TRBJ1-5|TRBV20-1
TGCAGTGCTAGAGGGGGGGGACAGGGAAGCGGTCAGCCCCAGCATTTT
CSARGGGQGSGQPQHF
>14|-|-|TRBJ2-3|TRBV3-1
TGTGCCAGCAGCCATTTCAGGGTTTCAGATACGCAGTATTTT
CASSHFRVSDTQYF
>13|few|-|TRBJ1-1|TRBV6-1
TGTGCCAGCAGCACTCTGGGGAGCACTGAAGCTTTCTTT
CASSTLGSTEAFF